This TCR beta chain comes out of a study of blood T cells in healthy people across ages. Looked up from germline, CDR1 is ENHRY and CDR2 is SYGVKD. This CDR3 region has 14 residues. Trimming stripped 2 bases from V and 9 bases from J, with 14 bases between. Primers used in a second PCR of about 6 to 11 cycles were a sample-barcoded 5' primer and a J-beta primer mix. Each cDNA was tagged by a template-switch adaptor containing 12 random nucleotides. In TCRdb, the 5' RACE reads were re-called with MiXCR into one record per CDR3 protein. The sample lists approximately 780,000 distinct CDR3 sequences, about a quarter occurring once. There are a few counts of this clonotype. Given the absence of the conserved phenylalanine or tryptophan at the CDR3 end, a read error is likely. The total RNA that was extracted per sample amounted to at least 5 micrograms. Another study also made use of these data, one on T cells of mothers and their children. That source adds: Each mother gave over 8.5 million TCR beta CDR3 reads; each child, a few million.

This clonotype originated in a boy younger than 18 in good health. The sequenced sample was blood. The chain joins TRBV10-3 to TRBJ1-3; a weak D match, TRBD1 (5 bases). The CDR3 loop reads CAISETAARGTIYL. The CDR3 DNA is TGTGCCATCAGTGAGACCGCCGCAAGGGGCACCATATATCTT.